Listed below are T cell receptor beta chains from one sample, sequenced in a study of cytomegalovirus exposure and HLA in healthy donors. Data came from immunoSEQ multiplex PCR; TCRdb stores just in-frame clones and leaves some out. The repertoire holds about 360,000 clones, 86% seen once, with 0.83% in the top ten. Sequencing was done on a sample of PBMCs. The source of these receptors is a young woman in good health and CMV-seronegative. Each CDR3 is given with its conserved first and last residue. A D gene is named only where the DNA matches it firmly. Clone size is given for some rows only: seen once, a few or many times, or a class if the clone is expanded.

D: TRBD2
size: once
V: TRBV23-1
J: TRBJ2-7
DNA: TGCGCCAGCAGTCTTCTAGCGGGAGAGGCGGGGAGCGAGCAGTACTTC
CDR3: CASSLLAGEAGSEQYF

D: NA
size: NA
V: TRBV30
J: TRBJ1-3
DNA: TGTGCCTGGAGTGGCGGGCTCTCTGGAAACACCATATATTTT
CDR3: CAWSGGLSGNTIYF

D: NA
size: NA
V: TRBV2
J: TRBJ1-4
DNA: TGTGCCAGCAGTGCCTCTAATGAAAAACTGTTTTTT
CDR3: CASSASNEKLFF

D: NA
size: NA
V: TRBV27
J: TRBJ2-2
DNA: TGTGCCAGCAGTCTTTACGTCACAAGCGAATTCAACACCGGGGAGCTGTTTTTT
CDR3: CASSLYVTSEFNTGELFF

D: NA
size: NA
V: TRBV7-8
J: TRBJ2-2
DNA: TGTGCCAGCAGCGAAACTAGTCGAGGCCTTCCCGGGGAGCTGTTTTTT
CDR3: CASSETSRGLPGELFF

D: TRBD1
size: NA
V: TRBV2
J: TRBJ2-7
DNA: TGTGCCAGCATGCCTCTGGGACAGCTCGAGCAGTACTTC
CDR3: CASMPLGQLEQYF

D: NA
size: NA
V: TRBV7-9
J: TRBJ1-2
DNA: TGTGCCAGCACCGGATGGGGGGGCGAGGCTAACTATGGCTACACCTTC
CDR3: CASTGWGGEANYGYTF

D: TRBD1
size: NA
V: TRBV6-1
J: TRBJ1-2
DNA: TGTGCCAGCAACAGGGGGAATAGGAACACCTTC
CDR3: CASNRGNRNTF

D: TRBD1
size: NA
V: TRBV5-1
J: TRBJ1-4
DNA: TGCGCCAGCAGCTTTGGGACAGGGGGTCGTGCTAATGAAAAACTGTTTTTT
CDR3: CASSFGTGGRANEKLFF

D: NA
size: NA
V: TRBV25-1
J: TRBJ2-7
DNA: TGTGCCAGCAGTTCCTCCGGCAGGGCTACATCCTACGAGCAGTACTTC
CDR3: CASSSSGRATSYEQYF

D: NA
size: once
V: TRBV5-1
J: TRBJ2-2
DNA: TGCGCCAGCAGCCCCCACGACAGTAACGCCGGGGAGCTGTTTTTT
CDR3: CASSPHDSNAGELFF

D: TRBD1
size: once
V: TRBV19
J: TRBJ2-2
DNA: TGTGCCAGTAGTATAGGGAACAGGGGGCGCACCGGGGAGCTGTTTTTT
CDR3: CASSIGNRGRTGELFF

D: NA
size: NA
V: TRBV19
J: TRBJ1-2
DNA: TGTGCCAGTAGTATTACCCCACCCGACATCGACACCTTC
CDR3: CASSITPPDIDTF

D: TRBD2
size: NA
V: TRBV27
J: TRBJ2-1
DNA: TGTGCCAGCAGTCCCGAGACCCTACGCGCGCGGGGGGGTTACAATGAGCAGTTCTTC
CDR3: CASSPETLRARGGYNEQFF

D: NA
size: NA
V: TRBV25-1
J: TRBJ2-3
DNA: TGTGCCAGCAGTGAATGGGAGAGCACAGATACGCAGTATTTT
CDR3: CASSEWESTDTQYF

D: TRBD1
size: NA
V: TRBV28
J: TRBJ1-2
DNA: TGTGCCAGCCGAGGGACAGGGCTTACGTATGGCTACACCTTC
CDR3: CASRGTGLTYGYTF

D: NA
size: few
V: TRBV10-2
J: TRBJ1-4
DNA: TGCGCCAGCAGTGATCGTACAACTAATGAAAAACTGTTTTTT
CDR3: CASSDRTTNEKLFF

D: TRBD1
size: once
V: TRBV28
J: TRBJ1-1
DNA: TGTGCCAGCAGAAATTACAGGGGAACTAGTGAAGCTTTCTTT
CDR3: CASRNYRGTSEAFF

D: TRBD2
size: NA
V: TRBV6-1
J: TRBJ2-5
DNA: TGTGCCAGCAGTGACCTTAGCGGGCAAGAGACCCAGTACTTC
CDR3: CASSDLSGQETQYF

D: NA
size: once
V: TRBV4-1
J: TRBJ1-1
DNA: TGCGCCAGCAGCCAGGGGGCCCCCACTGAAGCTTTCTTT
CDR3: CASSQGAPTEAFF

D: TRBD2
size: NA
V: TRBV10-3
J: TRBJ2-7
DNA: TGTGCCACTTCGGGGACTAGCGGGGGGTCAGCCTACGAGCAGTACTTC
CDR3: CATSGTSGGSAYEQYF

D: NA
size: few
V: TRBV7-9
J: TRBJ2-4
DNA: TGTGCCAGCAGCTTAGTTTCAGTCCGTGTCAAAAACATTCAGTACTTC
CDR3: CASSLVSVRVKNIQYF

D: TRBD1
size: NA
V: TRBV7-9
J: TRBJ1-2
DNA: TGTGCCAGCAGCTGGGGACAGGACCCCCCCTATGGCTACACCTTC
CDR3: CASSWGQDPPYGYTF

D: NA
size: NA
V: TRBV30
J: TRBJ2-1
DNA: TGTGCCGGGGGGATCGGAAGGCAAAATGAGCAGTTCTTC
CDR3: CAGGIGRQNEQFF

D: NA
size: NA
V: TRBV5-1
J: TRBJ1-5
DNA: TGCGCCAGCGATCGATGGACAGCGTTAAATCAGCCCCAGCATTTT
CDR3: CASDRWTALNQPQHF

D: TRBD2
size: NA
V: TRBV5-4
J: TRBJ2-3
DNA: TGTGCCAGCAGCTCACGACGAACTAGCGGGGGCGGAGATACGCAGTATTTT
CDR3: CASSSRRTSGGGDTQYF

D: TRBD1
size: NA
V: TRBV7-9
J: TRBJ2-3
DNA: TGTGCCAGCAGCCCAGGGGGTACAGCCTACCTCACAGATACGCAGTATTTT
CDR3: CASSPGGTAYLTDTQYF

D: TRBD1
size: once
V: TRBV5-1
J: TRBJ2-5
DNA: TGCGCCAGCAGCCCTCGGGCTCAGGGGGCCCAAGAGACCCAGTACTTC
CDR3: CASSPRAQGAQETQYF

D: TRBD2
size: NA
V: TRBV11-2
J: TRBJ2-1
DNA: TGTGCCAGCAGCCCTCTAGCGGGGGGGCACAATGAGCAGTTCTTC
CDR3: CASSPLAGGHNEQFF

D: NA
size: NA
V: TRBV15
J: TRBJ1-5
DNA: TGTGCCACCAGCAGAGATCTGGCTCAGCCCCAGCATTTT
CDR3: CATSRDLAQPQHF

D: NA
size: once
V: TRBV5-1
J: TRBJ1-1
DNA: TGCGCCAGCAGCTACAGTGTTACGAACACTGAAGCTTTCTTT
CDR3: CASSYSVTNTEAFF

D: NA
size: NA
V: TRBV23-1
J: TRBJ1-3
DNA: TGCGCCAGCCTCGATGTGGCTTACTCTGGAAACACCATATATTTT
CDR3: CASLDVAYSGNTIYF

D: TRBD1
size: NA
V: TRBV25-1
J: TRBJ1-4
DNA: TGTGCCAGCAGTGAATATCTACTGGACAGGGGAGGTGAAAAACTGTTTTTT
CDR3: CASSEYLLDRGGEKLFF

D: NA
size: NA
V: TRBV2
J: TRBJ2-5
DNA: TGTGCCAGCAGTGAATATCCCCCCCGAGGGGAGACCCAGTACTTC
CDR3: CASSEYPPRGETQYF

D: TRBD1
size: NA
V: TRBV19
J: TRBJ1-5
DNA: TGTGCCAGTAGACCCGACAGGGGAAGTTGGCAGCCCCAGCATTTT
CDR3: CASRPDRGSWQPQHF

D: TRBD2
size: once
V: TRBV29-1
J: TRBJ2-5
DNA: TGCAGCGCCGAAAGGGACCCGGGGGGCCAAGAGACCCAGTACTTC
CDR3: CSAERDPGGQETQYF

D: NA
size: NA
V: TRBV28
J: TRBJ1-5
DNA: TGTGCCAGCAGGCGGGGGGGCAGCCTTAATCAGCCCCAGCATTTT
CDR3: CASRRGGSLNQPQHF

D: NA
size: NA
V: TRBV4-1
J: TRBJ2-5
DNA: TGCGCCAGCAGCGCGACGGCTTCGACATTTGAGACCCAGTACTTC
CDR3: CASSATASTFETQYF

D: TRBD2
size: NA
V: TRBV5-1
J: TRBJ2-1
DNA: TGCGCCAGCAGCGCACCTGCGGGGGGTCTTGGCAATGAGCAGTTCTTC
CDR3: CASSAPAGGLGNEQFF

D: NA
size: NA
V: TRBV4-1
J: TRBJ2-1
DNA: TGCGCCAGCAGCCAGGGTTACGGTAGCGACTACAATGAGCAGTTCTTC
CDR3: CASSQGYGSDYNEQFF

D: NA
size: NA
V: TRBV2
J: TRBJ1-5
DNA: TGTGCCAGCAGTTTATTCCTCCCCCGGGGGTACCAGCCCCAGCATTTT
CDR3: CASSLFLPRGYQPQHF

D: NA
size: NA
V: TRBV9
J: TRBJ2-2
DNA: TGTGCCAGCAGCGTCCCCCCGGGCACCGGGGAGCTGTTTTTT
CDR3: CASSVPPGTGELFF